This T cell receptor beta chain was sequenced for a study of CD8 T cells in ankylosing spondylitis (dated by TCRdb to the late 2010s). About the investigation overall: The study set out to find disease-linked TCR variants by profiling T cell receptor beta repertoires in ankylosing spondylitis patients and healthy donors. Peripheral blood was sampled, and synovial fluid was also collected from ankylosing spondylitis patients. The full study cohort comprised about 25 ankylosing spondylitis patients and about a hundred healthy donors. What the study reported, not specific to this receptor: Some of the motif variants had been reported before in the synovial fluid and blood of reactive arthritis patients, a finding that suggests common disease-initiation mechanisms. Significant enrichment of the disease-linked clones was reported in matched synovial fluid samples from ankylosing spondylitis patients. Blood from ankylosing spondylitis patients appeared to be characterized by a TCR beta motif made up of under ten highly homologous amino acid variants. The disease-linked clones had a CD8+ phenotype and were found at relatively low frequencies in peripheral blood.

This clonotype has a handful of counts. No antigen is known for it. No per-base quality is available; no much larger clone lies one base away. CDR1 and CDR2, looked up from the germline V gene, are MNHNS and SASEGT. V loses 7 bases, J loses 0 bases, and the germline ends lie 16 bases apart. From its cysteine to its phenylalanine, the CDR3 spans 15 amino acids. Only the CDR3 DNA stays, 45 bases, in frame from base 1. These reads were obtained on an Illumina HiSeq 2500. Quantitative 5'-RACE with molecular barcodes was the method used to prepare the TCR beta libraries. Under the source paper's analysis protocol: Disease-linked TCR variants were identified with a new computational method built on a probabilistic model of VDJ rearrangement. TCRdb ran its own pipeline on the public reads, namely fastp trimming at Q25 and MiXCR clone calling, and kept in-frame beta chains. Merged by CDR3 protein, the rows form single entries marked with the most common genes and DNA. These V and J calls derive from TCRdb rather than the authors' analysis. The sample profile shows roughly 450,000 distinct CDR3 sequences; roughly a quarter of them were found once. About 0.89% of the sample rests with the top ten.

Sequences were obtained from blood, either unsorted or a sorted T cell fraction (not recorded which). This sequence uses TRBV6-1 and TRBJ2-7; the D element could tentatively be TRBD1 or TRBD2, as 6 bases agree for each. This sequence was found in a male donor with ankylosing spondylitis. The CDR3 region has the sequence CASTLLGGSSYEQYF. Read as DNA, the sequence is TGTGCCAGCACCCTTCTGGGGGGCAGCTCCTACGAGCAGTACTTC.